A selection of T cell receptor beta chains follows, all from one sample in a study of cytomegalovirus exposure and HLA in healthy donors. Clones were sequenced by immunoSEQ multiplex PCR, and TCRdb holds only the in-frame ones, with some missing. The repertoire holds approximately 99,000 clones, with under 85% as singletons. The material sequenced was PBMCs. All receptors come from a woman aged 18-29 years in good health and CMV-seronegative. The CDR3 runs from the conserved cysteine through the conserved F or W. D genes are given only for firm matches. Clone size appears in some rows only: once, few, many, or a class for an expanded clone.

J: TRBJ1-4
V: TRBV9
size: NA
D: NA
CDR3: CASSVRGTTNEKLFF
DNA: TGTGCCAGCAGCGTAAGGGGGACAACTAATGAAAAACTGTTTTTT

J: TRBJ1-1
V: TRBV6-6
size: NA
D: NA
CDR3: CASSQDSLNTEAFF
DNA: TGTGCCAGCAGCCAGGACAGCCTTAACACTGAAGCTTTCTTT

J: TRBJ1-2
V: TRBV5-6
size: NA
D: TRBD1
CDR3: CASSLLIWDRGDGYTF
DNA: TGTGCCAGCAGCTTGCTGATCTGGGACAGGGGGGATGGCTACACCTTC

J: TRBJ2-7
V: TRBV2
size: NA
D: NA
CDR3: CASTRQAGSEQYF
DNA: TGTGCCAGCACTCGACAGGCCGGATCCGAGCAGTACTTC

J: TRBJ2-5
V: TRBV5-1
size: NA
D: NA
CDR3: CASSPGSNRVETQYF
DNA: TGCGCCAGCAGTCCCGGGTCGAACCGAGTCGAGACCCAGTACTTC

J: TRBJ2-7
V: TRBV11-1
size: NA
D: NA
CDR3: CASSLGIWGESSYEQYF
DNA: TGTGCCAGCAGCTTAGGGATTTGGGGCGAAAGCTCCTACGAGCAGTACTTC

J: TRBJ2-6
V: TRBV19
size: NA
D: NA
CDR3: CASSSLRQGGSGANVLTF
DNA: TGTGCCAGTAGTAGTTTACGGCAGGGAGGTTCTGGGGCCAACGTCCTGACTTTC

J: TRBJ1-1
V: TRBV7-2
size: few
D: NA
CDR3: CASSLPRQRLAEAFF
DNA: TGTGCCAGCAGCTTACCAAGACAGAGGCTCGCTGAAGCTTTCTTT

J: TRBJ1-2
V: TRBV6-1
size: NA
D: NA
CDR3: CASRPTGLNYGYTF
DNA: TGTGCCAGCAGGCCGACAGGCCTTAACTATGGCTACACCTTC

J: TRBJ2-2
V: TRBV7-3
size: once
D: TRBD2
CDR3: CASSLRGGNTGELFF
DNA: TGTGCCAGCAGCTTAAGGGGGGGGAACACCGGGGAGCTGTTTTTT

J: TRBJ2-5
V: TRBV7-2
size: NA
D: TRBD1
CDR3: CASSLRDRGIGTQYF
DNA: TGTGCCAGCAGCCTCCGGGACAGGGGCATTGGAACCCAGTACTTC

J: TRBJ2-6
V: TRBV27
size: NA
D: TRBD1
CDR3: CASSLGTGHGGANVLTF
DNA: TGTGCCAGCAGTTTAGGGACAGGACATGGGGGGGCCAACGTCCTGACTTTC

J: TRBJ2-1
V: TRBV14
size: NA
D: NA
CDR3: CASSFRQSYNEQFF
DNA: TGTGCCAGCAGTTTCAGACAATCGTACAATGAGCAGTTCTTC

J: TRBJ2-4
V: TRBV27
size: NA
D: TRBD1
CDR3: CASSPRTGENIQYF
DNA: TGTGCCAGCAGTCCAAGGACAGGGGAAAACATTCAGTACTTC

J: TRBJ1-2
V: TRBV5-1
size: few
D: TRBD1
CDR3: CASSPGTGSNFGGYTF
DNA: TGCGCCAGCAGCCCCGGGACAGGGTCTAACTTTGGTGGCTACACCTTC

J: TRBJ2-7
V: TRBV28
size: NA
D: TRBD2
CDR3: CASSFPGGSYEQYF
DNA: TGTGCCAGCAGTTTTCCGGGAGGCTCCTACGAGCAGTACTTC

J: TRBJ2-3
V: TRBV25-1
size: once
D: NA
CDR3: CASSAGRGARPDTQYF
DNA: TGTGCCAGCAGCGCCGGACGGGGGGCTCGGCCAGATACGCAGTATTTT

J: TRBJ1-1
V: TRBV18
size: NA
D: NA
CDR3: CASSLGGNERTEAFF
DNA: TGTGCCAGCTCCCTAGGAGGGAATGAGCGCACTGAAGCTTTCTTT

J: TRBJ1-3
V: TRBV6-1
size: once
D: NA
CDR3: CASSDSVRRLSGNTIYF
DNA: TGTGCCAGCAGTGACAGCGTACGTCGGCTCTCTGGAAACACCATATATTTT

J: TRBJ1-5
V: TRBV6-1
size: NA
D: NA
CDR3: CASSDNPLQGFNQPQHF
DNA: TGTGCCAGCAGTGACAACCCTTTACAGGGCTTCAATCAGCCCCAGCATTTT

J: TRBJ2-7
V: TRBV7-9
size: few
D: TRBD1
CDR3: CASSPRQGAWYEQYF
DNA: TGTGCCAGCAGTCCTAGACAGGGGGCCTGGTACGAGCAGTACTTC

J: TRBJ2-5
V: TRBV11-2
size: NA
D: TRBD2
CDR3: CASSSNSGLAETQYF
DNA: TGTGCCAGCAGCTCGAATAGCGGGTTGGCAGAGACCCAGTACTTC

J: TRBJ2-5
V: TRBV11-2
size: NA
D: TRBD2
CDR3: CASSSRGRGGQETQYF
DNA: TGTGCCAGCAGCTCCCGGGGGCGGGGGGGCCAAGAGACCCAGTACTTC

J: TRBJ2-1
V: TRBV10-2
size: NA
D: TRBD2
CDR3: CASSDPGLAGGVNEQFF
DNA: TGCGCCAGCAGTGACCCGGGACTAGCGGGGGGAGTCAATGAGCAGTTCTTC

J: TRBJ1-2
V: TRBV29-1
size: NA
D: NA
CDR3: CSVEGQGGLGYTF
DNA: TGCAGCGTTGAAGGCCAGGGAGGGTTGGGCTACACCTTC

J: TRBJ2-3
V: TRBV7-9
size: NA
D: NA
CDR3: CASSLSQITDTQYF
DNA: TGTGCCAGCAGCTTATCACAGATTACAGATACGCAGTATTTT

J: TRBJ2-1
V: TRBV28
size: NA
D: NA
CDR3: CASSSMEEPPGNEQFF
DNA: TGTGCCAGCAGTTCGATGGAGGAACCCCCGGGGAATGAGCAGTTCTTC

J: TRBJ2-7
V: TRBV27
size: NA
D: TRBD2
CDR3: CASSTLGGNPYEQYF
DNA: TGTGCCAGCAGCACCCTCGGGGGGAACCCCTACGAGCAGTACTTC

J: TRBJ2-7
V: TRBV27
size: NA
D: NA
CDR3: CASSLSTDTYEQYF
DNA: TGTGCCAGCAGTTTATCGACAGATACCTACGAGCAGTACTTC

J: TRBJ2-3
V: TRBV28
size: NA
D: NA
CDR3: CASSLPSVPDGAFTDTQYF
DNA: TGTGCCAGCAGTTTACCCTCAGTGCCGGATGGAGCATTCACAGATACGCAGTATTTT

J: TRBJ1-2
V: TRBV6-1
size: NA
D: NA
CDR3: CASSEDEGVYGYTF
DNA: TGTGCCAGCAGTGAAGATGAAGGGGTCTATGGCTACACCTTC

J: TRBJ2-5
V: TRBV6-6
size: NA
D: NA
CDR3: CASSTGETQYF
DNA: TGTGCCAGCAGTACCGGTGAGACCCAGTACTTC

J: TRBJ1-1
V: TRBV6-8
size: NA
D: TRBD1
CDR3: CASSSSDRDRYTTEAFF
DNA: TGTGCCAGCAGTTCATCCGACAGGGACAGATACACCACTGAAGCTTTCTTT

J: TRBJ1-2
V: TRBV5-1
size: NA
D: NA
CDR3: CASSWEVRVEGYTF
DNA: TGCGCCAGCAGCTGGGAGGTCCGAGTAGAAGGCTACACCTTC

J: TRBJ1-2
V: TRBV11-1
size: NA
D: NA
CDR3: CASSLGQGGGYTF
DNA: TGTGCCAGCAGCTTAGGCCAGGGTGGAGGCTACACCTTC

J: TRBJ2-7
V: TRBV27
size: once
D: TRBD1
CDR3: CASSYRGPYEQYF
DNA: TGTGCCAGCAGCTACAGGGGACCCTACGAGCAGTACTTC

J: TRBJ1-2
V: TRBV4-1
size: NA
D: TRBD1
CDR3: CASSPGTGGYGYTF
DNA: TGCGCCAGCAGCCCAGGGACAGGGGGGTATGGCTACACCTTC

J: TRBJ2-7
V: TRBV2
size: few
D: TRBD2
CDR3: CASFPGGSYEQYF
DNA: TGTGCCAGCTTTCCCGGGGGGTCCTACGAGCAGTACTTC

J: TRBJ1-2
V: TRBV6-5
size: once
D: TRBD1
CDR3: CASSYSPGGNSGGYTF
DNA: TGTGCCAGCAGTTACTCCCCAGGGGGGAATTCGGGGGGCTACACCTTC

J: TRBJ2-3
V: TRBV25-1
size: NA
D: NA
CDR3: CASSEHKELLGTQYF
DNA: TGTGCCAGCAGTGAACACAAGGAACTATTAGGTACGCAGTATTTT

J: TRBJ1-5
V: TRBV25-1
size: NA
D: NA
CDR3: CASSDQANQPQHF
DNA: TGTGCCAGCAGTGACCAGGCCAATCAGCCCCAGCATTTT

J: TRBJ2-7
V: TRBV4-1
size: NA
D: NA
CDR3: CASSHPRAGFDEQYF
DNA: TGCGCCAGCAGCCACCCCAGGGCAGGGTTCGACGAGCAGTACTTC

J: TRBJ1-1
V: TRBV28
size: NA
D: NA
CDR3: CASRYGTREAFF
DNA: TGTGCCAGCAGATACGGGACAAGGGAAGCTTTCTTT

J: TRBJ1-2
V: TRBV29-1
size: NA
D: TRBD1
CDR3: CSVDRVGYGYTF
DNA: TGCAGCGTGGACAGGGTTGGCTATGGCTACACCTTC

J: TRBJ2-3
V: TRBV27
size: NA
D: TRBD2
CDR3: CASRGRGWDTQYF
DNA: TGTGCCAGCAGGGGGAGGGGCTGGGATACGCAGTATTTT

J: TRBJ1-1
V: TRBV2
size: NA
D: NA
CDR3: CASSEAAENTEAFF
DNA: TGTGCCAGCAGTGAAGCCGCAGAGAACACTGAAGCTTTCTTT

J: TRBJ2-1
V: TRBV7-9
size: NA
D: TRBD2
CDR3: CASSLITSVYNEQFF
DNA: TGTGCCAGCAGCTTAATTACTAGCGTCTACAATGAGCAGTTCTTC

J: TRBJ1-4
V: TRBV7-2
size: NA
D: TRBD1
CDR3: CASSRGTGFGKLFF
DNA: TGTGCCAGCAGCAGGGGGACAGGGTTTGGGAAACTGTTTTTT

J: TRBJ1-2
V: TRBV7-9
size: NA
D: NA
CDR3: CASSLAVTEYYGYTF
DNA: TGTGCCAGCAGCTTAGCGGTGACAGAATACTATGGCTACACCTTC

J: TRBJ1-3
V: TRBV19
size: NA
D: NA
CDR3: CASSRLEGNTIYF
DNA: TGTGCCAGTAGTAGATTGGAGGGAAACACCATATATTTT

J: TRBJ2-3
V: TRBV9
size: NA
D: NA
CDR3: CASGAGVFTDTQYF
DNA: TGTGCCAGCGGCGCAGGGGTCTTCACAGATACGCAGTATTTT

J: TRBJ2-3
V: TRBV6-6
size: once
D: NA
CDR3: CASTAAATQYF
DNA: TGTGCCAGCACGGCGGCAGCTACGCAGTATTTT

J: TRBJ1-2
V: TRBV11-1
size: few
D: NA
CDR3: CASSSDYRDGYTF
DNA: TGTGCCAGCAGCTCAGATTACAGGGACGGCTACACCTTC

J: TRBJ2-3
V: TRBV5-1
size: NA
D: TRBD2
CDR3: CASSFGTSGGTDTQYF
DNA: TGCGCCAGCAGCTTCGGGACTAGCGGGGGCACAGATACGCAGTATTTT

J: TRBJ1-5
V: TRBV25-1
size: NA
D: TRBD1
CDR3: CASSQTGEGQPQHF
DNA: TGTGCCAGCAGTCAGACAGGGGAGGGCCAGCCCCAGCATTTT